This is a list of T cell receptor beta chains from one sample in a study of blood T cell repertoires in COVID-19. TCRdb's table, derived via immunoSEQ multiplex PCR, lists solely in-frame clones and lacks some. The sample lists approximately 300,000 clones, 90% seen once, with approximately 4% in the top ten. The specimen was PBMCs or T cells enriched from blood (not recorded which). The receptor source for this set is a young woman with acute COVID-19. Both conserved end residues are part of each CDR3. D genes are given only for firm matches. The size of a clone is reported for some rows only, either as once, few or many, or as a class for expanded clones.

v_call: TRBV29-1; clone_size: NA; d_call: NA; j_call: TRBJ2-3; cdr3_aa: CSANPPGLDTQYF; cdr3_nt: TGCAGCGCCAATCCGCCGGGACTAGATACGCAGTATTTT
v_call: TRBV24-1; clone_size: NA; d_call: TRBD1; j_call: TRBJ1-5; cdr3_aa: CATRGQGGSNQPQHF; cdr3_nt: TGTGCCACCAGGGGACAGGGAGGGAGCAATCAGCCCCAGCATTTT
v_call: TRBV5-1; clone_size: NA; d_call: NA; j_call: TRBJ1-6; cdr3_aa: CASSLAGEGNSPLHF; cdr3_nt: TGCGCCAGCAGCTTGGCAGGGGAAGGTAATTCACCCCTCCACTTT
v_call: TRBV5-6; clone_size: once; d_call: NA; j_call: TRBJ1-2; cdr3_aa: CASSLLPSSGGYTF; cdr3_nt: TGTGCCAGCAGCTTGCTTCCCTCGTCGGGGGGCTACACCTTC
v_call: TRBV6-1; clone_size: NA; d_call: TRBD1; j_call: TRBJ2-7; cdr3_aa: CASSEALGQGVHEQYF; cdr3_nt: TGTGCCAGCAGTGAAGCTTTAGGACAGGGTGTACACGAGCAGTACTTC
v_call: TRBV28; clone_size: NA; d_call: NA; j_call: TRBJ2-1; cdr3_aa: CASSLTRLGQFF; cdr3_nt: TGTGCCAGCAGTTTGACTAGGCTGGGGCAGTTCTTC
v_call: TRBV18; clone_size: NA; d_call: NA; j_call: TRBJ1-1; cdr3_aa: CASSPEGIPDTEAFF; cdr3_nt: TGTGCCAGCTCACCGGAGGGGATCCCGGACACTGAAGCTTTCTTT
v_call: TRBV28; clone_size: NA; d_call: NA; j_call: TRBJ1-2; cdr3_aa: CASSSRRYRHGYTF; cdr3_nt: TGTGCCAGCAGTTCAAGGCGGTACCGTCATGGCTACACCTTC
v_call: TRBV28; clone_size: NA; d_call: NA; j_call: TRBJ1-5; cdr3_aa: CASIPPRKDQPQHF; cdr3_nt: TGTGCCAGCATCCCCCCTAGAAAGGATCAGCCCCAGCATTTT
v_call: TRBV6-5; clone_size: NA; d_call: NA; j_call: TRBJ2-3; cdr3_aa: CASSSDGTSTDTQYF; cdr3_nt: TGTGCCAGCAGCTCGGACGGGACTAGCACAGATACGCAGTATTTT
v_call: TRBV27; clone_size: NA; d_call: NA; j_call: TRBJ2-7; cdr3_aa: CASSSRRSSYEQYF; cdr3_nt: TGTGCCAGCAGTTCGCGGAGAAGTTCCTACGAGCAGTACTTC
v_call: TRBV7-3; clone_size: NA; d_call: TRBD2; j_call: TRBJ2-3; cdr3_aa: CASSPGLGRFGQYF; cdr3_nt: TGTGCCAGCAGCCCGGGACTAGGACGTTTCGGGCAGTATTTT
v_call: TRBV9; clone_size: NA; d_call: NA; j_call: TRBJ2-3; cdr3_aa: CASSAFRTDTQYF; cdr3_nt: TGTGCCAGCAGCGCCTTTCGCACAGATACGCAGTATTTT
v_call: TRBV15; clone_size: NA; d_call: TRBD2; j_call: TRBJ2-3; cdr3_aa: CATSRLDQGLAGRDTQYF; cdr3_nt: TGTGCCACCAGCAGATTGGACCAGGGACTAGCGGGAAGAGATACGCAGTATTTT
v_call: TRBV3-1/TRBV3-2; clone_size: NA; d_call: NA; j_call: TRBJ2-5; cdr3_aa: CASSQVQGRTQETQYF; cdr3_nt: TGTGCCAGCAGCCAAGTTCAGGGGAGAACGCAAGAGACCCAGTACTTC
v_call: TRBV15; clone_size: NA; d_call: NA; j_call: TRBJ2-3; cdr3_aa: CATSRDLTPETDTQYF; cdr3_nt: TGTGCCACCAGCAGAGATCTAACGCCCGAGACAGATACGCAGTATTTT
v_call: TRBV5-1; clone_size: NA; d_call: NA; j_call: TRBJ1-1; cdr3_aa: CASSERGNTEAFF; cdr3_nt: TGCGCCAGCAGCGAAAGGGGGAACACTGAAGCTTTCTTT
v_call: TRBV6-2/TRBV6-3; clone_size: NA; d_call: NA; j_call: TRBJ2-3; cdr3_aa: CASSYAASPGPTDTQYF; cdr3_nt: TGTGCCAGCAGTTACGCCGCTAGCCCAGGTCCCACAGATACGCAGTATTTT
v_call: TRBV18; clone_size: NA; d_call: TRBD1; j_call: TRBJ1-4; cdr3_aa: CASSTGQVNEKLFF; cdr3_nt: TGTGCCAGCTCAACGGGACAGGTTAATGAAAAACTGTTTTTT
v_call: TRBV27; clone_size: NA; d_call: NA; j_call: TRBJ2-3; cdr3_aa: CASRTSPSGFTDTQYF; cdr3_nt: TGTGCCAGCCGTACCTCCCCCAGCGGATTCACAGATACGCAGTATTTT
v_call: TRBV7-8; clone_size: NA; d_call: TRBD2; j_call: TRBJ2-1; cdr3_aa: CASSLTGTSGYNEQFF; cdr3_nt: TGTGCCAGCAGCCTCACCGGGACTAGCGGATACAATGAGCAGTTCTTC
v_call: TRBV10-3; clone_size: NA; d_call: NA; j_call: TRBJ2-7; cdr3_aa: CAISISRDTTVKTYEQYF; cdr3_nt: TGTGCCATCAGTATATCCCGGGACACCACGGTGAAAACCTACGAGCAGTACTTC
v_call: TRBV30; clone_size: NA; d_call: TRBD2; j_call: TRBJ2-2; cdr3_aa: CAWSVSLAAGELFF; cdr3_nt: TGTGCCTGGAGTGTATCGCTAGCGGCAGGGGAGCTGTTTTTT
v_call: TRBV3-1/TRBV3-2; clone_size: NA; d_call: NA; j_call: TRBJ1-2; cdr3_aa: CASSQDQNYGYTF; cdr3_nt: TGTGCCAGCAGCCAAGATCAGAACTATGGCTACACCTTC
v_call: TRBV19; clone_size: NA; d_call: TRBD1; j_call: TRBJ1-5; cdr3_aa: CASSYRAGGNQPQHF; cdr3_nt: TGTGCCAGTAGTTATCGGGCAGGGGGAAATCAGCCCCAGCATTTT
v_call: TRBV4-1; clone_size: NA; d_call: NA; j_call: TRBJ2-7; cdr3_aa: CASSQDDRESYEQYF; cdr3_nt: TGCGCCAGCAGCCAAGATGACCGGGAGTCATACGAGCAGTACTTC
v_call: TRBV9; clone_size: NA; d_call: TRBD1; j_call: TRBJ2-1; cdr3_aa: CASSVGDREQFF; cdr3_nt: TGTGCCAGCAGCGTAGGGGACAGGGAGCAGTTCTTC
v_call: TRBV29-1; clone_size: NA; d_call: NA; j_call: TRBJ2-7; cdr3_aa: CSVVSQGSYEQYF; cdr3_nt: TGCAGCGTTGTATCACAGGGATCTTACGAGCAGTACTTC
v_call: TRBV7-9; clone_size: NA; d_call: TRBD2; j_call: TRBJ2-1; cdr3_aa: CASSYSPAGDSYNEQFF; cdr3_nt: TGTGCCAGCAGCTATTCCCCAGCGGGAGACTCCTACAATGAGCAGTTCTTC
v_call: TRBV4-2; clone_size: NA; d_call: NA; j_call: TRBJ2-7; cdr3_aa: CASSQSSGRGSYEQYF; cdr3_nt: TGTGCCAGCAGCCAAAGTAGTGGCAGGGGATCCTACGAGCAGTACTTC
v_call: TRBV27; clone_size: NA; d_call: TRBD2; j_call: TRBJ2-1; cdr3_aa: CASSPSGRGHEQFF; cdr3_nt: TGTGCCAGCAGTCCCAGCGGGAGAGGACATGAGCAGTTCTTC
v_call: TRBV4-2; clone_size: NA; d_call: TRBD2; j_call: TRBJ2-1; cdr3_aa: CASSQVVPLAGGLVEQFF; cdr3_nt: TGTGCCAGCAGCCAAGTCGTCCCACTAGCGGGAGGGCTCGTTGAGCAGTTCTTC
v_call: TRBV2; clone_size: NA; d_call: NA; j_call: TRBJ1-2; cdr3_aa: CATETQNYGYTF; cdr3_nt: TGTGCCACCGAAACACAAAACTATGGCTACACCTTC